These 30 T cell receptor beta chains originate from one sample sequenced in a study of vaccination and CD4 T cells after COVID-19. The treatment here: approximately 11-day PBMC culture with coronavirus spike peptide pools or control peptides (ViraFEST assay). Sequencing of the DNA from cultured CD4+ T cells was carried out with the Oncomine TCR Beta short-read assay. TCRdb passed the PCR reads through MiXCR, listing each CDR3 protein once. Here the sample spans roughly 20,000 distinct CDR3 sequences, approximately 40% being singletons. Their antigens remain unidentified. Sample: CD4+ T cells from blood, cultured in vitro, taken before SARS-CoV-2 vaccination. The receptors come from a human donor who had recovered from COVID-19.

The chain has TRBV5-6 and TRBJ1-1; TRBD1 agrees at 8 bases. The V gene's germline CDR1 is SGHDT and CDR2 YYEEEE. The ends lost 4 bases at V and 1 base at J; junction bases unmatched: 9. This CDR3 is 16 amino acids long. CDR3 nucleotides: TGTGCCAGCAGCCTACAGGGGGATCCCTGGAACACTGAAGCTTTCTTT. It specifies CASSLQGDPWNTEAFF.

The rearrangement links TRBV6-5 to TRBJ1-3; a possible D gene is TRBD1 (6 bases). The V end was cut by 4 bases, the J end by 0 bases, with 16 bases between. The germline V gene has CDR1 MNHEY and CDR2 SVGAGI. The CDR3 is made up of 17 amino acids. CDR3 sequence reads: CASSSILQGNSGNTIYF. The DNA of the CDR3 is TGTGCCAGCAGTTCGATATTACAGGGAAACTCTGGAAACACCATATATTTT.

The J gene is TRBJ2-7, the V gene TRBV5-1; 12 positions agree with TRBD2. The length of the CDR3 is 19 residues. Germline CDR1 is SGHRS and CDR2 is YFSETQ. J lost 2 bases, V lost 0 bases, and 12 bases had no gene match. CDR3 protein: CASSLAGASGRAFPYEQYF. CDR3 sequence (DNA): TGCGCCAGCAGCTTGGCCGGTGCTAGCGGGAGGGCCTTTCCCTACGAGCAGTACTTC.

This chain connects TRBV2 to TRBJ2-3; 9 bases fit TRBD2. CDR3 size: 13 residues. Unmatched junction bases numbered 1, after V lost 6 bases and J lost 3 bases. Germline V CDR1 and CDR2: SNHLY, FYNNEI. The CDR3 here is CASSLAGTDTQYF. Here the CDR3 DNA reads TGTGCCAGCAGCCTAGCGGGGACAGATACGCAGTATTTT.

The rearrangement links TRBV18 to TRBJ2-1; the D is unclear. The CDR3 extends over 16 amino acids. The V gene's germline CDR1 is KGHSH and CDR2 LQKENI. The V gene lost 3 bases and the J gene lost 0 bases, with 12 bases spanning the gap. This CDR3 is CASSPSGPSSYNEQFF. The CDR3 DNA reads TGTGCCAGCTCACCTTCTGGACCTAGCTCCTACAATGAGCAGTTCTTC.

As DNA, the CDR3 is TGTGCCAGCAGCCTGCAAGCGGACGGAGAGACCCAGTACTTC. Amino acids: CASSLQADGETQYF. The gene calls are TRBV7-7 and TRBJ2-5; D might be TRBD2 (5 bases). CDR1 is SSHAT and CDR2 is FNYEAQ in the germline V gene (reference sequence). V gave up 5 bases and J gave up 4 bases, with 14 bases separating them. The CDR3 has 14 amino acids. Supplemented by reference TRBV7-7 and TRBJ2-5, the full variable domain reads GAGVSQSPRYKVTKRGQDVTLRCDPISSHATLYWYQQALGQGPEFLTYFNYEAQPDKSGLPSDRFSAERPEGSISTLTIQRTEQRDSAMYRCASSLQADGETQYFGPGTRLLVL.

The chain has TRBV5-6 and TRBJ1-6; maybe TRBD1 (6 bases). In germline, CDR1 is SGHDT, CDR2 YYEEEE. The CDR3 covers 14 residues. Trimming pared 4 bases from V and 7 bases from J, leaving 12 bases between. The DNA of the CDR3 is TGTGCCAGCAGCCAGGGGTTTGACAATTCACCCCTCCACTTT. Translating it yields CASSQGFDNSPLHF.

The rearrangement joins TRBV20-1 to TRBJ1-4; D not certain. The germline V gene has CDR1 DFQATT and CDR2 SNEGSKA (reference sequence). V shed 3 bases and J shed 7 bases, with 18 bases lying between them. The CDR3 is 15 residues long. The CDR3 reads CSARPGGGYTEKLFF. CDR3 bases: TGCAGTGCTAGGCCCGGTGGCGGGTATACTGAAAAACTGTTTTTT.

The chain has TRBV19 and TRBJ1-5, with D possibly TRBD1 on 6 matching bases. Per the germline V gene, CDR1 is LNHDA and CDR2 is SQIVND (reference sequence). With 3 bases removed from V and 5 bases from J, the gap between germline ends came to 8 bases. The CDR3 sequence is 13 residues long. In DNA, the CDR3 is TGTGCCAGTAGTATGGACAGTTATCAGCCCCAGCATTTT. As protein: CASSMDSYQPQHF.

The V gene is TRBV2, the J gene TRBJ1-1; perhaps TRBD1 as D (5 bases). Germline CDR1 and CDR2: SNHLY and FYNNEI. CDR3 length equals 14 residues. V shed 4 bases and J shed 3 bases, with 12 bases lying between them. The CDR3 loop reads CASSGGRAYTEAFF. CDR3 bases: TGTGCCAGCAGTGGGGGCAGGGCTTACACTGAAGCTTTCTTT. The full variable domain, with the rest looked up from reference TRBV2 and TRBJ1-1, is EPEVTQTPSHQVTQMGQEVILRCVPISNHLYFYWYRQILGQKVEFLVSFYNNEISEKSEIFDDQFSVERPDGSNFTLKIRSTKLEDSAMYFCASSGGRAYTEAFFGQGTRLTVV.

This rearrangement joins TRBV20-1 to TRBJ2-1; D might be TRBD1 (6 bases). V lost 6 bases and J 6 bases, leaving 18 bases between the germline ends. The CDR3 runs to 14 residues. Germline-derived CDR1 and CDR2 are DFQATT and SNEGSKA (reference sequence). The CDR3 here is CSAATGTSGNEQFF. The CDR3 bases are TGCAGTGCCGCGACCGGGACAAGTGGCAATGAGCAGTTCTTC.

A few counts support this clonotype. The chain joins TRBV28 to TRBJ1-5; 7 positions agree with TRBD1. CDR3 length: 15 residues. Germline CDR1 is MDHEN and CDR2 is SYDVKM. With V trimmed by 4 bases and J by 6 bases, 9 bases remained unmatched. The CDR3 reads CASSSVRGGTQPQHF. The CDR3 DNA sequence: TGTGCCAGCAGTTCGGTACGAGGGGGCACTCAGCCCCAGCATTTT.

This clonotype was counted only a few times. The V and J genes are TRBV7-8 and TRBJ2-2; 7 positions agree with TRBD2. V was pared by 0 bases and J by 0 bases, with 1 base of the junction left unmatched. Germline V gene sequence: CDR1 SGHVS, CDR2 FQNEAQ. This CDR3 comprises 16 residues. The CDR3 DNA reads TGTGCCAGCAGCTTAGCTAGCGGGTCGAACACCGGGGAGCTGTTTTTT. Its protein is CASSLASGSNTGELFF. The entire variable domain, with the rest obtained from reference TRBV7-8 and TRBJ2-2, is as follows: GAGVSQSPRYKVAKRGQDVALRCDPISGHVSLFWYQQALGQGPEFLTYFQNEAQLDKSGLPSDRFFAERPEGSVSTLKIQRTQQEDSAVYLCASSLASGSNTGELFFGEGSRLTVL.

This clonotype has a handful of counts. V and J are TRBV19 and TRBJ2-7; TRBD2 aligns across 11 bases. This CDR3 has 15 amino acids. Germline V gene sequence: CDR1 LNHDA, CDR2 SQIVND (reference sequence). J was trimmed by 5 bases and V by 2 bases; bases with no gene match: 5. CDR3 sequence: CASSISSGRAHEQYF. The CDR3, as DNA: TGTGCCAGTAGTATAAGTAGCGGGAGGGCCCACGAGCAGTACTTC.

The chain joins TRBV28 to TRBJ1-5; 8 positions match TRBD1. CDR1 is MDHEN and CDR2 is SYDVKM in the germline V gene. The V and J ends lost 3 bases and 7 bases, in that order; junction bases with no gene match: 5. The CDR3 consists of 14 residues. CDR3 loop: CASSFPGGGQPQHF. CDR3 coding DNA: TGTGCCAGCAGTTTCCCAGGGGGCGGGCAGCCCCAGCATTTT.

This clonotype was seen a few times. V is TRBV7-9 and J is TRBJ2-3; 10 bases fit TRBD2. This CDR3 is built from 18 residues. Per germline, CDR1 SEHNR and CDR2 FQNEAQ (reference sequence). V shed 2 bases and J 7 bases; nucleotides not matched to a gene: 15. CDR3 bases: TGTGCCAGCAGCTTAAGGGCTAGCGGGGGCCTTAGAGGGAATACGCAGTATTTT. Protein sequence: CASSLRASGGLRGNTQYF.

This rearrangement joins TRBV29-1 to TRBJ2-4, with D perhaps being TRBD1 or TRBD2 (5 bases each). Trimming removed 7 bases at V and 8 bases at J, with 15 bases between. Germline values: CDR1 SQVTM, CDR2 ANQGSEA. The CDR3 runs 12 residues. CDR3 in DNA: TGCAGCGGGGGGAATAGGGATGACATTCAGTACTTC. It is translated as CSGGNRDDIQYF.

J is TRBJ1-1 and V is TRBV14; D is possibly TRBD1 (6 bases). This CDR3 is 17 amino acids long. CDR1 is SGHDN and CDR2 is FVKESK in the germline V gene. The V and J ends lost 0 bases and 4 bases respectively, with 18 bases between them. The CDR3 DNA is TGTGCCAGCAGCCAAGAGATGGTCAGGGGCGCGGGCACTGAAGCTTTCTTT. Its translation is CASSQEMVRGAGTEAFF. The full variable domain, completed using reference TRBV14 and TRBJ1-1, is EAGVTQFPSHSVIEKGQTVTLRCDPISGHDNLYWYRRVMGKEIKFLLHFVKESKQDESGMPNNRFLAERTGGTYSTLKVQPAELEDSGVYFCASSQEMVRGAGTEAFFGQGTRLTVV.

Within the sample, this clonotype is medium-sized. V usage is TRBV7-3 and J usage is TRBJ2-3, with D uncertain. This CDR3 region has 12 residues. Germline CDR1 is SGHTA and CDR2 is FQGTGA. Between the trimmed V and J ends, which lost 5 bases and 6 bases, there was a span of 9 bases. The chain's CDR3 is CASSHYGDTQYF. The CDR3 DNA reads TGTGCCAGCAGCCACTATGGGGATACGCAGTATTTT.

CDR3 in DNA: TGTGCCAGCAGCTTAGGGACAGGGCGAGACTATGGCTACACCTTC. The encoded protein is CASSLGTGRDYGYTF. This sequence joins TRBV11-2 and TRBJ1-2, with 8 bases identical to TRBD1. The CDR3 length is 15 residues. Unmatched junction bases numbered 4, after V lost 1 base and J lost 3 bases. Germline CDR1 reads SGHAT; CDR2 reads FQNNGV.

This clonotype is judged medium-sized. The chain has TRBV19 and TRBJ2-3, with 8 nucleotides matching TRBD2. Looked up from germline, CDR1 is LNHDA and CDR2 is SQIVND (reference sequence). Trimming cost V 1 base and J 0 bases; bases outside gene matches: 6. CDR3 length equals 17 residues. DNA for the CDR3: TGTGCCAGTAGTATAGGCGCGGGGGGCCCTAGCACAGATACGCAGTATTTT. Amino acids: CASSIGAGGPSTDTQYF. Drawing the rest from reference TRBV19 and TRBJ2-3, the complete variable domain is DGGITQSPKYLFRKEGQNVTLSCEQNLNHDAMYWYRQDPGQGLRLIYYSQIVNDFQKGDIAEGYSVSREKKESFPLTVTSAQKNPTAFYLCASSIGAGGPSTDTQYFGPGTRLTVL.

The chain joins TRBV19 to TRBJ1-6, with D uncertain. V lost 5 bases and J 0 bases, leaving 11 bases between the germline ends. Looked up from germline, CDR1 is LNHDA and CDR2 is SQIVND (reference sequence). This CDR3 spans 16 amino acids. The CDR3 DNA is TGTGCCAGTAGTCCCCGGAAAAGCTCCTATAATTCACCCCTCCACTTT. Amino acid sequence: CASSPRKSSYNSPLHF. The whole variable domain, filled in from reference TRBV19 and TRBJ1-6, reads DGGITQSPKYLFRKEGQNVTLSCEQNLNHDAMYWYRQDPGQGLRLIYYSQIVNDFQKGDIAEGYSVSREKKESFPLTVTSAQKNPTAFYLCASSPRKSSYNSPLHFGNGTRLTVT.

This clonotype was counted between two and nine times. The chain joins TRBV6-1 to TRBJ2-2, with 8 bases matching TRBD1. The length of the CDR3 is 16 residues. Germline CDR1 MNHNS, CDR2 SASEGT. V was clipped by 6 bases and J by 4 bases; unmatched bases: 10. The CDR3 DNA reads as TGTGCCAGCAGGGAACGGACAGGGCGGGCCACCGGGGAGCTGTTTTTT. Translated, it gives CASRERTGRATGELFF.

CDR3 in amino acids: CASGSNRGRGSTEAFF. The CDR3 DNA is TGTGCCAGTGGTTCCAACAGGGGGCGGGGAAGCACTGAAGCTTTCTTT. The chain employs TRBV19 and TRBJ1-1, with TRBD1 identical over 9 bases. The length of the CDR3 is 16 residues. V gave up 8 bases and J gave up 4 bases; unmatched junction bases: 14. CDR1 LNHDA and CDR2 SQIVND come from the germline V gene (reference sequence).

The gene calls are TRBV6-2 or TRBV6-3 and TRBJ2-7, with D possibly being TRBD2 (6 bases). Trimming took 4 bases from V and 3 from J, leaving 19 bases between them. Germline assignment: CDR1 MNHEY and CDR2 SVGEGT. CDR3 size: 16 residues. CDR3: CASSLAGGLRVYEQYF. The CDR3 DNA follows: TGTGCCAGCAGTTTGGCTGGGGGACTGAGGGTCTACGAGCAGTACTTC.

The DNA of the CDR3 is TGTGCCTCCGCGAAACGGGCGGGAGACAATGAGCAGTTCTTC. As protein: CASAKRAGDNEQFF. The chain combines TRBV2 with TRBJ2-1; 7 positions match TRBD2. V gave up 11 bases and J gave up 5 bases; unmatched junction bases: 12. Germline CDR1 reads SNHLY; CDR2 reads FYNNEI. The CDR3 has 14 amino acids.

The chain recombines TRBV6-1 with TRBJ2-7; D unclear. CDR1 is MNHNS, CDR2 SASEGT, per germline. V was clipped by 5 bases and J by 0 bases, with 14 bases between them. The CDR3 covers 15 residues. The CDR3 region is CASSTGPPSSYEQYF. The CDR3 bases are TGTGCCAGCAGTACCGGCCCGCCGAGCTCCTACGAGCAGTACTTC.

The chain is built from TRBV10-3 and TRBJ1-3, with D maybe TRBD1 (6 bases). V was pared by 4 bases and J by 5 bases, with 12 bases between. Germline loops: CDR1 ENHRY, CDR2 SYGVKD. The CDR3 spans 14 residues. CDR3: CAISGGAERNTIYF. CDR3 DNA sequence: TGTGCCATCAGTGGGGGGGCCGAAAGAAACACCATATATTTT.

This chain links TRBV12-3 or TRBV12-4 with TRBJ1-2; D call uncertain. Trimming took 4 bases from V and 4 from J, leaving 13 bases between them. CDR3 length: 14 residues. For the CDR3, the DNA is TGTGCCAGCAGTTGGACTGCCCTTACCTATGGCTACACCTTC. Translation gives CASSWTALTYGYTF.

The chain combines TRBV7-9 with TRBJ1-1; D gene unclear. The germline V gene has CDR1 SEHNR and CDR2 FQNEAQ (reference sequence). The V end was cut by 4 bases, the J end by 4 bases, with 10 bases between. This CDR3 region has 13 residues. The CDR3 nucleotides are TGTGCCAGCAGCTCCGAGTTATTCACTGAAGCTTTCTTT. This translates into CASSSELFTEAFF.